The clone carrying this T cell receptor (beta chain) was recorded many times. Antigen specificity is unknown. The data originate from a study of T cells in Graves' hyperthyroidism and ophthalmopathy. Study-wide context: Before any treatment, at initial diagnosis, peripheral blood was collected. Study conclusions and caveats: With a median lead of approximately 6.4 months before onset, the model predicted ophthalmopathy.

The CDR3 covers 15 residues. Germline V gives CDR1 SGHAT, CDR2 FQNNGV. With V trimmed by 6 bases and J by 4 bases, 10 bases remained unmatched. Researchers amplified the TCR beta CDR3 regions from RNA transcripts. In the first-round RT-PCR of the TCR CDR3, the HTBI primer set was used. Each CDR3 protein gets one entry after TCRdb re-called the multiplex PCR reads with MiXCR. The sample gives about 640,000 distinct CDR3 sequences, about 20% of which show up once; 34% is in the top ten. Uncontrolled infection, other autoimmune disease, pregnancy or lactation barred patients from enrollment. This TCR derives from a man aged 25 to 40 with Graves' ophthalmopathy. The gene calls are TRBV11-2 and TRBJ2-5; the match to TRBD1 covers 8 bases. The sequenced sample was blood. DNA for the CDR3: TGTGCCAGCAGACCCAGACAGGGGAAGGGAGAGACCCAGTACTTC. The encoded protein is CASRPRQGKGETQYF. The whole variable domain, filled in from reference TRBV11-2 and TRBJ2-5, reads EAGVAQSPRYKIIEKRQSVAFWCNPISGHATLYWYQQILGQGPKLLIQFQNNGVVDDSQLPKDRFSAERLKGVDSTLKIQPAKLEDSAVYLCASRPRQGKGETQYFGPGTRLLVL.